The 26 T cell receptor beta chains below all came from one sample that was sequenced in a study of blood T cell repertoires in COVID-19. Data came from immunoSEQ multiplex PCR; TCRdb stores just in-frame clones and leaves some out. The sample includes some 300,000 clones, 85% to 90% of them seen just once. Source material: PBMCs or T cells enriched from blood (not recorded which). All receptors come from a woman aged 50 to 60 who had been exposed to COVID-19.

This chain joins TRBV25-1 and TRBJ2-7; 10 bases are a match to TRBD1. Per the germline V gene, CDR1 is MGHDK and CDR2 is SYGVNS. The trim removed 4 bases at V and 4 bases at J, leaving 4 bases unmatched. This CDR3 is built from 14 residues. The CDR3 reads CASSAGTGAYEQYF. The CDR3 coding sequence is TGTGCCAGCAGTGCCGGGACAGGGGCATACGAGCAGTACTTC.

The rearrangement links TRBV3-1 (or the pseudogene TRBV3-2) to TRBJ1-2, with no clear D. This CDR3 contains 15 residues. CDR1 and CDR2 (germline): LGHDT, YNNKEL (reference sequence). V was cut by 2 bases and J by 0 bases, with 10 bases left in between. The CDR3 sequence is CASSQSERTNYGYTF. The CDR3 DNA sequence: TGTGCCAGCAGCCAATCGGAGAGGACTAACTATGGCTACACCTTC.

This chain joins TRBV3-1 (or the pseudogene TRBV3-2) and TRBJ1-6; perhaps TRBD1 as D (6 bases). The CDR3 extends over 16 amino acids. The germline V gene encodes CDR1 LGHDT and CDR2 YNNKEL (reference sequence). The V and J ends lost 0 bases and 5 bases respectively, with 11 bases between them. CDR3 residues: CASSQDLTGNNSPLHF. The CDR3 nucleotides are TGTGCCAGCAGCCAAGACCTTACAGGGAATAATTCACCCCTCCACTTT.

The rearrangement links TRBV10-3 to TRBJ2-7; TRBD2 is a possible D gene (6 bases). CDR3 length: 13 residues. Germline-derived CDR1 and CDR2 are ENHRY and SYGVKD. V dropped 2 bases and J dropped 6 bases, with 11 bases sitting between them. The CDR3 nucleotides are TGTGCCATCAGTGAGAACCGACTAGGCGAGCAGTACTTC. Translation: CAISENRLGEQYF.

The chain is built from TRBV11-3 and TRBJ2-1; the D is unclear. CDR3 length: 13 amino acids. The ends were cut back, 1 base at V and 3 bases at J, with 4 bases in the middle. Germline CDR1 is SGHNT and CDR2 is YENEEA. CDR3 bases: TGTGCCAGCAGCTTAGTCGGCTACAATGAGCAGTTCTTC. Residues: CASSLVGYNEQFF.

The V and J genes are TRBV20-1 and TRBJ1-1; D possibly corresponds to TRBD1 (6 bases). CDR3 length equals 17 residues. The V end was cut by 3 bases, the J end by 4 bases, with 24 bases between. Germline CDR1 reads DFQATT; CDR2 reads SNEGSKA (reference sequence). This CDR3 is CSASELQGNPMGTEAFF. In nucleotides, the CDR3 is TGCAGTGCTAGTGAACTACAGGGCAACCCTATGGGCACTGAAGCTTTCTTT.

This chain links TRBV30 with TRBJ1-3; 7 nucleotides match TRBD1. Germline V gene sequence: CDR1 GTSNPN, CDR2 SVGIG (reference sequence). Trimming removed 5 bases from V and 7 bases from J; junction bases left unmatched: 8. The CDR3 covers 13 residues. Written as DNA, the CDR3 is TGTGCCTGGGGACCCGGGACAGCCAACACCATATATTTT. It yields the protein CAWGPGTANTIYF.

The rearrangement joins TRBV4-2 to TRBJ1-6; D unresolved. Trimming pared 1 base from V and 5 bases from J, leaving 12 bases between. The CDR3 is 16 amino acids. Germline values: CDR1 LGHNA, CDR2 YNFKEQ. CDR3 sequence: CASSQARENNNSPLHF. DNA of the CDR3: TGTGCCAGCAGCCAAGCCCGGGAAAATAATAATTCACCCCTCCACTTT.

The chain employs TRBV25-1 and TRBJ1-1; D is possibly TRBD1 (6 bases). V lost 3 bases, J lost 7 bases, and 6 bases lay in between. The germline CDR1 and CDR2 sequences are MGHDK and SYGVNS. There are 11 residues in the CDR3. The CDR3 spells CASSETGEAFF. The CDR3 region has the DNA TGTGCCAGCAGTGAGACAGGTGAAGCTTTCTTT.

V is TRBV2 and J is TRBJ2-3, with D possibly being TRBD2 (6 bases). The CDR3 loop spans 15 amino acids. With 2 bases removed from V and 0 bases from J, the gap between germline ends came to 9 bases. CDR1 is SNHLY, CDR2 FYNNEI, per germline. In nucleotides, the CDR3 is TGTGCCAGCAGTGAAAGTGGACTAAGCACAGATACGCAGTATTTT. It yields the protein CASSESGLSTDTQYF.

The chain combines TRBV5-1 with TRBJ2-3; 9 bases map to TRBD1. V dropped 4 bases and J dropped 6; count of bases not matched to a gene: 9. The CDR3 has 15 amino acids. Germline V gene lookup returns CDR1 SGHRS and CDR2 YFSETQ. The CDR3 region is CASSEIQGAWDTQYF. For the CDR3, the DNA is TGCGCCAGCAGCGAAATACAGGGGGCATGGGATACGCAGTATTTT.

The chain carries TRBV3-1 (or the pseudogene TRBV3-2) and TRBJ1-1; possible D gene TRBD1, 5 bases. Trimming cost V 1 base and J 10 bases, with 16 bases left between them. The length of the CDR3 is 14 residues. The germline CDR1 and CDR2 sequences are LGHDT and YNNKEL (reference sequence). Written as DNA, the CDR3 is TGTGCCAGCAGCCAAGGTATTGGGGGGGGAGGAGCTTTCTTT. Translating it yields CASSQGIGGGGAFF.

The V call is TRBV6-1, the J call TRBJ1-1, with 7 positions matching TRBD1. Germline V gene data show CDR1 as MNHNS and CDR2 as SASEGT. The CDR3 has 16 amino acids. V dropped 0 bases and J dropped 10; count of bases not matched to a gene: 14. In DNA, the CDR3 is TGTGCCAGCAGTGAAGCGGCTGCGGGGACAGCGAAGGGAGCTTTCTTT. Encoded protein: CASSEAAAGTAKGAFF.

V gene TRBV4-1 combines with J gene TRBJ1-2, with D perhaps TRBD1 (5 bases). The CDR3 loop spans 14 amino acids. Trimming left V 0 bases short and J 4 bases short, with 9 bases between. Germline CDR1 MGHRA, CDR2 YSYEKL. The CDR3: CASSQEGGFYGYTF. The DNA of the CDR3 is TGCGCCAGCAGCCAAGAGGGGGGGTTCTATGGCTACACCTTC.

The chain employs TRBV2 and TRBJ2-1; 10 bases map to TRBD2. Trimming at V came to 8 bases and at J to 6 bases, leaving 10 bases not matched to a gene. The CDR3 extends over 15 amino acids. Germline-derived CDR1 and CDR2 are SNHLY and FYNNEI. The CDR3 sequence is CASCLERGGRNEQFF. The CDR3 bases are TGTGCCAGCTGTCTCGAGCGGGGGGGCCGCAATGAGCAGTTCTTC.

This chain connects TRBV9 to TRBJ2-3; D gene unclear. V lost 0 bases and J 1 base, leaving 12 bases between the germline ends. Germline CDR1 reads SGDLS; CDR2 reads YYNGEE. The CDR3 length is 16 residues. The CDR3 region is CASSVGASPGTDTQYF. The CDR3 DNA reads TGTGCCAGCAGCGTAGGGGCTTCCCCCGGCACAGATACGCAGTATTTT. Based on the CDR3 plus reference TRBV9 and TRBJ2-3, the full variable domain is DSGVTQTPKHLITATGQRVTLRCSPRSGDLSVYWYQQSLDQGLQFLIQYYNGEERAKGNILERFSAQQFPDLHSELNLSSLELGDSALYFCASSVGASPGTDTQYFGPGTRLTVL.

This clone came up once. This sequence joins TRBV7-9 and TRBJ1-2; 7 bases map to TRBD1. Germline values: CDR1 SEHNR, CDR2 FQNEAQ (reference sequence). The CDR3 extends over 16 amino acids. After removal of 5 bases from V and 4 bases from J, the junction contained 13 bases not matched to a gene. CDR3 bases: TGTGCCAGCAGCCAAGCGGGTTCAGGGGGAATCTATGGCTACACCTTC. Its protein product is CASSQAGSGGIYGYTF.

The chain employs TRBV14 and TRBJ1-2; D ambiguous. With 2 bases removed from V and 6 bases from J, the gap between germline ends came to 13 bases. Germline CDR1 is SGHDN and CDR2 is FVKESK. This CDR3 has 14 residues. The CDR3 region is CASSQQARRDGYTF. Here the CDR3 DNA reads TGTGCCAGCAGCCAACAAGCCAGGCGTGATGGCTACACCTTC.

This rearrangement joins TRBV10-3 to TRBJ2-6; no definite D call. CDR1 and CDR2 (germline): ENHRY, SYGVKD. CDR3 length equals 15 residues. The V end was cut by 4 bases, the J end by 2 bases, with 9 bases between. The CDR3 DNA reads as TGTGCCATCAGTGTCCTGGGCGCTGGGGCCAACGTCCTGACTTTC. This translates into CAISVLGAGANVLTF.

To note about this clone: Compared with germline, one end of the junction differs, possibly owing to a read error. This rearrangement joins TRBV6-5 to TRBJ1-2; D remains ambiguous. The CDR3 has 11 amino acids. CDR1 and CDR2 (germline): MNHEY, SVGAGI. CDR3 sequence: CASSTAHPSSF. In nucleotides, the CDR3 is TGTGCCAGCAGTACAGCCCATCCCAGCTCCTTC.

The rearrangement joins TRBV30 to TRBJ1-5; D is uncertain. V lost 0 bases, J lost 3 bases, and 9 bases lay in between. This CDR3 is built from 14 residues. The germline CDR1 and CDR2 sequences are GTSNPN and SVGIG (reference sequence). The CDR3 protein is CAWSVGSPNQPQHF. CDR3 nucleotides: TGTGCCTGGAGTGTGGGCAGCCCCAATCAGCCCCAGCATTTT.

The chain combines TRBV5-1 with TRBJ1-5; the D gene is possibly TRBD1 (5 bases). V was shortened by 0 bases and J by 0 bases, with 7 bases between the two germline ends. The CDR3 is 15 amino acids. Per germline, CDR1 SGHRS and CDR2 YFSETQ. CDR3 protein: CASSLEGNSNQPQHF. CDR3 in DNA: TGCGCCAGCAGCTTGGAGGGGAATAGCAATCAGCCCCAGCATTTT.

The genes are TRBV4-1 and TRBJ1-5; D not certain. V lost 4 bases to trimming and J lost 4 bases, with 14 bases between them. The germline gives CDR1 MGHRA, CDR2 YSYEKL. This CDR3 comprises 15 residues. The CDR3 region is CASSPNRGGNQPQHF. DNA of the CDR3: TGCGCCAGCAGCCCCAATCGGGGAGGGAATCAGCCCCAGCATTTT.

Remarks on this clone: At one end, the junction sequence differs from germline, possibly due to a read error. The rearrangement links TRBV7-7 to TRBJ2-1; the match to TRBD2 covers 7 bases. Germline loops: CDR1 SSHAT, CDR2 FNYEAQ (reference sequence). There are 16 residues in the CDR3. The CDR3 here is CASSLGGEGTYNEQFF. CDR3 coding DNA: TGTGCTAGCAGCTTAGGTGGGGAGGGTACCTACAATGAGCAGTTCTTC.

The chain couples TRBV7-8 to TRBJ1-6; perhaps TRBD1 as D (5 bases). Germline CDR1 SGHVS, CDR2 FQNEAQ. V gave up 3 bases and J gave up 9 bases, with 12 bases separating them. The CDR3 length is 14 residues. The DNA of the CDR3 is TGTGCCAGCAGCTTCGGGACTCAGATTTCACCCCTCCACTTT. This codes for CASSFGTQISPLHF.

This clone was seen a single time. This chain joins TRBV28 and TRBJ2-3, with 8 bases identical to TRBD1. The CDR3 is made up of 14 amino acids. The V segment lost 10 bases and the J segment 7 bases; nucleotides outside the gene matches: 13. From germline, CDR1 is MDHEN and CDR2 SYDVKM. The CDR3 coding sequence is TGTGCCACCGGCTGGACAGGGACCCCCCATACGCAGTATTTT. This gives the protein CATGWTGTPHTQYF.